These T cell receptor beta chains were read from a single sample in a study of T cell responses to AZD1222 COVID-19 vaccine. The data were produced by immunoSEQ multiplex PCR, yet TCRdb's version contains in-frame clones alone and is incomplete. The repertoire has about 140,000 clones, just over 90% of them found once; the top ten carry over 0.9%. This material consisted of peripheral blood, taken on day 0 of MenACWY control vaccination. The origin of the receptors is an adult in good health. CDR3s include the opening cysteine and the closing phenylalanine or tryptophan. Fields, in order: CDR3 DNA, CDR3 protein, CDR3 length, J gene, clone size, D gene, V gene. A D gene is named only where the DNA matches it firmly. The listing skips clone size in some rows; elsewhere it reads once, few, many or a size class.

CDR3 DNA: TGTGCCAGCTCACAGGGACAGGGGGCGGCAGCCTACGAGCAGTACTTC; CDR3 protein: CASSQGQGAAAYEQYF; CDR3 length: 16; J gene: TRBJ2-7; clone size: few; D gene: TRBD1; V gene: TRBV18
CDR3 DNA: TGTGCCAGCGGGGGGACAGGGCTAGATGGCTACACCTTC; CDR3 protein: CASGGTGLDGYTF; CDR3 length: 13; J gene: TRBJ1-2; clone size: -; D gene: TRBD1; V gene: TRBV2
CDR3 DNA: TGCAGCGCCGCATCGACAGGGAGGACTGAAGCTTTCTTT; CDR3 protein: CSAASTGRTEAFF; CDR3 length: 13; J gene: TRBJ1-1; clone size: -; D gene: TRBD1; V gene: TRBV29-1
CDR3 DNA: TGTGCCAGCAGCCCGACAGGGGACTACGGCACTGAAGCTTTCTTT; CDR3 protein: CASSPTGDYGTEAFF; CDR3 length: 15; J gene: TRBJ1-1; clone size: -; D gene: TRBD1; V gene: TRBV7-9
CDR3 DNA: TGTGCCACCAGTATTCCGGGACAGGAGACCCAGTACTTC; CDR3 protein: CATSIPGQETQYF; CDR3 length: 13; J gene: TRBJ2-5; clone size: -; D gene: TRBD1; V gene: TRBV24-1
CDR3 DNA: TGTGCCAGCAGGGGACTAGCGGGGGCGCCGGGGCATGAGCAGTTCTTC; CDR3 protein: CASRGLAGAPGHEQFF; CDR3 length: 16; J gene: TRBJ2-1; clone size: -; D gene: TRBD2; V gene: TRBV2
CDR3 DNA: TGTGCCTGGAGTACGGTAGGAGGTAGTACCTTC; CDR3 protein: CAWSTVGGSTF; CDR3 length: 11; J gene: TRBJ1-2; clone size: -; D gene: -; V gene: TRBV30
CDR3 DNA: TGCGCCAGCCAACAGGGGGCGCAAACAGATACGCAGTATTTT; CDR3 protein: CASQQGAQTDTQYF; CDR3 length: 14; J gene: TRBJ2-3; clone size: -; D gene: TRBD1; V gene: TRBV5-1
CDR3 DNA: TGTGCCAGCAGTTTAGGAGGGAGCCTAACGCAGTATTTT; CDR3 protein: CASSLGGSLTQYF; CDR3 length: 13; J gene: TRBJ2-3; clone size: few; D gene: -; V gene: TRBV27
CDR3 DNA: TGTGCCAGCAGTTTAGCAGGATGGCGGGGGGACACTGAAGCTTTCTTT; CDR3 protein: CASSLAGWRGDTEAFF; CDR3 length: 16; J gene: TRBJ1-1; clone size: -; D gene: -; V gene: TRBV27
CDR3 DNA: TGTGCCAGCAGCACAGATAAGTACTATGGCTACACCTTC; CDR3 protein: CASSTDKYYGYTF; CDR3 length: 13; J gene: TRBJ1-2; clone size: -; D gene: -; V gene: TRBV3-1/TRBV3-2
CDR3 DNA: TGTGCCAGCAACTCGGGGACACTCAAGCGGGGCTACACCTTC; CDR3 protein: CASNSGTLKRGYTF; CDR3 length: 14; J gene: TRBJ1-2; clone size: -; D gene: -; V gene: TRBV2
CDR3 DNA: TGTGCCAGCACAGAGGGACTAGCGGGAGTAGAGACCCAGTACTTC; CDR3 protein: CASTEGLAGVETQYF; CDR3 length: 15; J gene: TRBJ2-5; clone size: -; D gene: TRBD2; V gene: TRBV5-4
CDR3 DNA: TGCGCCAGCAGTATTGAACCGAACACCGGGGAGCTGTTTTTT; CDR3 protein: CASSIEPNTGELFF; CDR3 length: 14; J gene: TRBJ2-2; clone size: -; D gene: -; V gene: TRBV5-1
CDR3 DNA: TGTGCCAGCAGTTTGACAGGGCTTAATGAAAAACTGTTTTTT; CDR3 protein: CASSLTGLNEKLFF; CDR3 length: 14; J gene: TRBJ1-4; clone size: -; D gene: TRBD1; V gene: TRBV28
CDR3 DNA: TGTGCCAGCAGCCCCTCAGGGGCGCGAGCTTTCTTT; CDR3 protein: CASSPSGARAFF; CDR3 length: 12; J gene: TRBJ1-1; clone size: -; D gene: -; V gene: TRBV6-5
CDR3 DNA: TGTGCCAGCAGCCACAGGGGGCTCAACTATGGCTACACCTTC; CDR3 protein: CASSHRGLNYGYTF; CDR3 length: 14; J gene: TRBJ1-2; clone size: -; D gene: TRBD1; V gene: TRBV6-5
CDR3 DNA: TGTGCCATAGCCGGTCGGACAGGGAAAACTGAAGCTTTCTTT; CDR3 protein: CAIAGRTGKTEAFF; CDR3 length: 14; J gene: TRBJ1-1; clone size: -; D gene: TRBD1; V gene: TRBV2
CDR3 DNA: TGTGCCAGCAGCTCGGGGGGACAGGCCTACGAGCAGTACTTC; CDR3 protein: CASSSGGQAYEQYF; CDR3 length: 14; J gene: TRBJ2-7; clone size: once; D gene: -; V gene: TRBV7-9
CDR3 DNA: TGCGCCAGCAGTAGTCGGGGCTTCCGGACTGAAGCTTTCTTT; CDR3 protein: CASSSRGFRTEAFF; CDR3 length: 14; J gene: TRBJ1-1; clone size: few; D gene: -; V gene: TRBV5-1
CDR3 DNA: TGTGCCAGCAGCCTTATTAGGCATGGCTACACCTTC; CDR3 protein: CASSLIRHGYTF; CDR3 length: 12; J gene: TRBJ1-2; clone size: -; D gene: -; V gene: TRBV28
CDR3 DNA: TGTGCCAGCAGCCAAGGTGGGACATGGGGCTACACCTTC; CDR3 protein: CASSQGGTWGYTF; CDR3 length: 13; J gene: TRBJ1-2; clone size: -; D gene: -; V gene: TRBV4-2
CDR3 DNA: TGTGCCACGGCGATGGGGGCGGGAGAGACCCAGTACTTC; CDR3 protein: CATAMGAGETQYF; CDR3 length: 13; J gene: TRBJ2-5; clone size: -; D gene: -; V gene: TRBV6-4